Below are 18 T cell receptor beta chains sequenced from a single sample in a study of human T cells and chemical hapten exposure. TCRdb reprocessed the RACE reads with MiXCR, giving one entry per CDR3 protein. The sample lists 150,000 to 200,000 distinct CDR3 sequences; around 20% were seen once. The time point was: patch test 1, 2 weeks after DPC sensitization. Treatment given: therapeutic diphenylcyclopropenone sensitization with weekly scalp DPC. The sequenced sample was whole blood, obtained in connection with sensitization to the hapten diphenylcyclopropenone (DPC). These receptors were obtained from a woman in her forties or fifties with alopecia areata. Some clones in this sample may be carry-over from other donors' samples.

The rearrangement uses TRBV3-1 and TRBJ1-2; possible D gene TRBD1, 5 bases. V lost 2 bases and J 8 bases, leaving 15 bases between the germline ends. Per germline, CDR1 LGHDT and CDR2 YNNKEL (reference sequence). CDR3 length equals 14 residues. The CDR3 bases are TGTGCCAGCAGCCAAACTACAGGACGGGGAGGCTACACCTTC. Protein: CASSQTTGRGGYTF.

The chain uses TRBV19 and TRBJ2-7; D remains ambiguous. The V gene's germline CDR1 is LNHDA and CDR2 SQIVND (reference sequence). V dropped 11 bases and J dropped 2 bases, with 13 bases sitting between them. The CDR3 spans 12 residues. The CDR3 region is CAVQGSPYEQYF. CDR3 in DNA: TGTGCCGTCCAAGGATCGCCCTACGAGCAGTACTTC.

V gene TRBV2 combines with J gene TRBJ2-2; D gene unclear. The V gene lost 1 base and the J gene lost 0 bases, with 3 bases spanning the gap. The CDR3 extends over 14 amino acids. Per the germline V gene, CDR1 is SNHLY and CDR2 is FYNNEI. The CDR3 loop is CASSEDANTGELFF. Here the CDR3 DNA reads TGTGCCAGCAGTGAAGACGCGAACACCGGGGAGCTGTTTTTT.

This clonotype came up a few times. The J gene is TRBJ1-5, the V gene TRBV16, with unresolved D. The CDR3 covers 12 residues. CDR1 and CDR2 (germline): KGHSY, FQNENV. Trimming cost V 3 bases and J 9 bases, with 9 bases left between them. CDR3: CASSQDGGPQHF. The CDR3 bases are TGTGCCAGCAGCCAGGACGGAGGGCCCCAGCATTTT.

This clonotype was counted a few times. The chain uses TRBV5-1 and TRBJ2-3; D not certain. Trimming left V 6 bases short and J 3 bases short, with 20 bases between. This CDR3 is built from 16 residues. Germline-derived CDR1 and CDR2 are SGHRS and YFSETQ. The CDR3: CASNVDGRTDTDTQYF. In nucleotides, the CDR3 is TGCGCCAGCAACGTCGATGGTAGGACCGATACAGATACGCAGTATTTT.

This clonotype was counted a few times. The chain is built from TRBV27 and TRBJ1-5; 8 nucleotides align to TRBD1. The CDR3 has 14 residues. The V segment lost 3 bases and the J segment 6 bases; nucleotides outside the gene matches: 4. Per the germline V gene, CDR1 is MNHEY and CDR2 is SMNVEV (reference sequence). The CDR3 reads CASSFDRGSQPQHF. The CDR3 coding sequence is TGTGCCAGCAGTTTCGACAGGGGAAGTCAGCCCCAGCATTTT.

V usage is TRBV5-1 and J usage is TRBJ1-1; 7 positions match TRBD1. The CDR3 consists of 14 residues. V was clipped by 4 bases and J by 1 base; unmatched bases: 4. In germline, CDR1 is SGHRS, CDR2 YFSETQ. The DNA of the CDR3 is TGCGCCAGCAGCACCGGGACAGCGAACACTGAAGCTTTCTTT. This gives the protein CASSTGTANTEAFF.

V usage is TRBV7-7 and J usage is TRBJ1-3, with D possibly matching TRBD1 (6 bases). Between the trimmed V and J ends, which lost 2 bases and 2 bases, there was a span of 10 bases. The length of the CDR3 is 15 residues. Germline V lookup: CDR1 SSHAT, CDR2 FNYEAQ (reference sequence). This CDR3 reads CASSLNREPGNTIYF. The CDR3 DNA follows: TGTGCCAGCAGCTTAAACAGGGAACCTGGAAACACCATATATTTT.

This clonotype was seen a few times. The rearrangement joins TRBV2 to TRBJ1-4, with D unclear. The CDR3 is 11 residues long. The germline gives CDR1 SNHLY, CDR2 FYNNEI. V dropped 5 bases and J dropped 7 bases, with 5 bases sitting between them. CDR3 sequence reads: CASSRVEKLFF. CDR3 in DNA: TGTGCCAGCAGTCGGGTTGAAAAACTGTTTTTT.

The chain's CDR3 is CATSRDRWLGYEQYF. For the CDR3, the DNA is TGTGCCACCAGCAGAGACCGGTGGCTTGGCTACGAGCAGTACTTC. The genes are TRBV15 and TRBJ2-7, with D unclear. The CDR3 spans 15 residues. V lost 0 bases to trimming and J lost 3 bases, with 12 bases between them. CDR1 is LNHNV, CDR2 YYDKDF, per germline (reference sequence).

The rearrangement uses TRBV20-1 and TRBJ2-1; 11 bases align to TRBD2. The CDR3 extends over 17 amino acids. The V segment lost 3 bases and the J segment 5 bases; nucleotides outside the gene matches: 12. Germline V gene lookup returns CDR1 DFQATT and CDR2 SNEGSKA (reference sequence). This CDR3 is CSARSTSGRKAHNEQFF. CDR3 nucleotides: TGCAGTGCTAGGAGCACTAGCGGGAGAAAAGCTCACAATGAGCAGTTCTTC.

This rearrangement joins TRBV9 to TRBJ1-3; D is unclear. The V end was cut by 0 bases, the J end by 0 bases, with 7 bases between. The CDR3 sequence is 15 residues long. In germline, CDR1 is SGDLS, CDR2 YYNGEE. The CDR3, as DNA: TGTGCCAGCAGCGTAGGATCGAGCTCTGGAAACACCATATATTTT. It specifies CASSVGSSSGNTIYF.

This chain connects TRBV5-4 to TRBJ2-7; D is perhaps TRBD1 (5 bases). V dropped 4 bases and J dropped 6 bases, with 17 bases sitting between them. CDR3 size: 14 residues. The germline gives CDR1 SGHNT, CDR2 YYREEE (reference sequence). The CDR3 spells CASSAVGRPTEQYF. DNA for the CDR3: TGTGCCAGCAGCGCCGTGGGGCGCCCGACCGAGCAGTACTTC.

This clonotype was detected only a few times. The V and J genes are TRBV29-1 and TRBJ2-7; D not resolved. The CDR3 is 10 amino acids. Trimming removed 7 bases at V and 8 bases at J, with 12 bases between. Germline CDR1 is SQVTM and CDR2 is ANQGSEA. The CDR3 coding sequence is TGCAGCGCCTTATACGAGCAGCAGTACTTC. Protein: CSALYEQQYF.

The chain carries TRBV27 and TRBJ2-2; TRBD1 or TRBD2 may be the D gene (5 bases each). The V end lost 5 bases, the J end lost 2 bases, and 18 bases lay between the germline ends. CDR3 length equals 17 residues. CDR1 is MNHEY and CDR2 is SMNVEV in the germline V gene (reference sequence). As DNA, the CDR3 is TGTGCCAGCAGTCCTCTCTCCGGGACCACTAACACCGGGGAGCTGTTTTTT. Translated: CASSPLSGTTNTGELFF.

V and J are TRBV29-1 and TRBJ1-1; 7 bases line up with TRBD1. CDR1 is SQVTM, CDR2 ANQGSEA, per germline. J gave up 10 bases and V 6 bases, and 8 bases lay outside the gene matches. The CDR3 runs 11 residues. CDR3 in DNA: TGCAGCGTAGGGACAGCGCCTAGAGCTTTCTTT. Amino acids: CSVGTAPRAFF.

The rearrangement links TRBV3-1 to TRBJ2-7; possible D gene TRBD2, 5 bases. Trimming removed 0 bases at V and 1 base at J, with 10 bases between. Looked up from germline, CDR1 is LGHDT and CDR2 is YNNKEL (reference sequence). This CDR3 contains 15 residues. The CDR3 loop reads CASSQEASRSYEQYF. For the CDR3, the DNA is TGTGCCAGCAGCCAAGAGGCTAGCCGGTCCTACGAGCAGTACTTC.

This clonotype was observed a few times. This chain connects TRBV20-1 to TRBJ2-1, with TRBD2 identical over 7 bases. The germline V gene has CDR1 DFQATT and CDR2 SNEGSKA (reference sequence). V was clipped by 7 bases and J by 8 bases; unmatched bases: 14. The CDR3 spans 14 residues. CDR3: CSEVAGSRADEQFF. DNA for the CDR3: TGCAGTGAAGTAGCGGGTTCGAGGGCGGATGAGCAGTTCTTC.